Each of the 3 T cell receptor beta chains below was sequenced from the same sample in a study of cytomegalovirus exposure and HLA in healthy donors. PCR used 60 Vbeta primers and 13 Jbeta primers. Generated by immunoSEQ multiplex PCR, the TCRdb table keeps only in-frame clones and is missing some. The table lists 200,000 or so clones, approximately 78% of them singletons, with over 5% in the top ten. The material sequenced was PBMCs. These receptors were collected from a woman in her 50s in good health and CMV-seropositive.

The rearrangement links TRBV7-8 to TRBJ2-1; maybe TRBD2 (7 bases). Germline V CDR1 and CDR2: SGHVS, FQNEAQ. Trimming cost V 1 base and J 7 bases, with 14 bases left between them. This CDR3 has 15 amino acids. CDR3 nucleotides: TGTGCCAGCAGCTTAGTGACTAGGGGGGGGAATGAGCAGTTCTTC. Translation gives CASSLVTRGGNEQFF.

J is TRBJ2-7 and V is TRBV7-2, with 7 positions matching TRBD1. The CDR3 consists of 15 residues. V shed 5 bases, J shed 3 bases, and the junction held 10 bases outside the gene matches. CDR1 is SGHTA and CDR2 is FQGNSA in the germline V gene. In nucleotides, the CDR3 is TGTGCCAGCAGCCCCACGGGGACAGCACACTACGAGCAGTACTTC. It specifies CASSPTGTAHYEQYF. The full variable domain, completed using reference TRBV7-2 and TRBJ2-7, is GAGVSQSPSNKVTEKGKDVELRCDPISGHTALYWYRQSLGQGLEFLIYFQGNSAPDKSGLPSDRFSAERTGGSVSTLTIQRTQQEDSAVYLCASSPTGTAHYEQYFGPGTRLTVT.

This chain joins TRBV27 and TRBJ1-2; D unclear. The CDR3 contains 14 residues. Trimming removed 5 bases from V and 4 bases from J, with 14 bases in between. CDR1 and CDR2 from the germline V gene are MNHEY and SMNVEV (reference sequence). As DNA, the CDR3 is TGTGCCAGCAGTGCCGCCCGGGCGGGCTATGGCTACACCTTC. Its protein is CASSAARAGYGYTF.